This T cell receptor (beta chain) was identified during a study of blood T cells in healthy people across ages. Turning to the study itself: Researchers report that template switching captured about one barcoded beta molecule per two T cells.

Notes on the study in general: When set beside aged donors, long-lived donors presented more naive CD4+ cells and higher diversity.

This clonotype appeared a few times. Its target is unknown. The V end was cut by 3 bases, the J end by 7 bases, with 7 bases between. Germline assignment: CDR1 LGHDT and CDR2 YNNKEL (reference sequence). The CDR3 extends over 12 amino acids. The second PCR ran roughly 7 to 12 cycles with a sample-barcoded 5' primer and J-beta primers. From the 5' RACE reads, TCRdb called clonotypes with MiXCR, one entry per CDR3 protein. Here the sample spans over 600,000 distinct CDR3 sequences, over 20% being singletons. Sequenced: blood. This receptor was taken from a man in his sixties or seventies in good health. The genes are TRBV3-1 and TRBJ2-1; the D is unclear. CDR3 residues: CASSHPSNEQFF. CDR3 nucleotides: TGTGCCAGCAGCCATCCTAGTAATGAGCAGTTCTTC.